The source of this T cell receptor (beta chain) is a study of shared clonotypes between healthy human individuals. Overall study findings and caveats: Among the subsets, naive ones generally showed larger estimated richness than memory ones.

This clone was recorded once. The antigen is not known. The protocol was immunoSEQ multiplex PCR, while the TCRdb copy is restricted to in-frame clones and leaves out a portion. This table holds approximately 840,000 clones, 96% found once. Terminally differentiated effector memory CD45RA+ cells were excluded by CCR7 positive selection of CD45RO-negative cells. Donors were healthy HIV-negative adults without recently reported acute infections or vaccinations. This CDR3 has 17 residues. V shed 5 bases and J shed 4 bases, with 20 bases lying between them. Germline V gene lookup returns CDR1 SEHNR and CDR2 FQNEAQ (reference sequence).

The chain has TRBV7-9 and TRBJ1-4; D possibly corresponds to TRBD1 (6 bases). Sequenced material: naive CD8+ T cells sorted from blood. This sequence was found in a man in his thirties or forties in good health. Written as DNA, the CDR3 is TGTGCCAGCAGCCGCCTCGTGGAGACAGGCTTTAATGAAAAACTGTTTTTT. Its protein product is CASSRLVETGFNEKLFF.